This T cell receptor (beta chain) was identified during a study of T cell repertoires in cytomegalovirus infection (dated by TCRdb to the late 2010s). In the study overall: The peptide stimulations were aimed at well-studied HLA-B-restricted epitopes as well as recently identified HLA-C-restricted CMV epitopes, whose presentation resists viral immunomodulation. The HLA type of each donor mattered for the analysis, because public TCR beta signatures pointed to carriage of CMV infection along with the matching HLA type.

The treatment or condition label here, explained by the study, means: in vitro stimulation with specific CMV peptide epitopes to enrich CMV-specific T cells. General findings and caveats noted by the study authors: The ex vivo response was dominated by HLA-C-restricted CMV-specific TCR beta clonotypes, which also provided the single most frequent clonotype in two of eight donors. In both this cohort and an independent roughly 330-donor cohort, the cumulative frequency of public TCR beta family members distinguished carriers of CMV infection plus the relevant HLA type.

V is trimmed back by 2 bases and J by 7 bases, and the junction contains 8 bases that no gene match accounts for. Sequences SEHNR (CDR1) and FQNEAQ (CDR2) are obtained from the germline V gene (reference sequence). Including the terminal cysteine and phenylalanine, the CDR3 comprises 15 residues. Left in the record is the CDR3 DNA by itself, 45 bases read in frame from the first base. This clonotype was found a few times. Its antigen has not been determined. No much larger clonotype is one base removed from it; base qualities were not supplied. Data came from an Illumina HiSeq 1500. The public reads were reanalyzed by TCRdb: fastp trimming at Q25, MiXCR alignment, in-frame beta chains only. Each CDR3 protein gets just one entry, which takes the most common genes and DNA from the rows behind it. The table for this sample lists around 750,000 distinct CDR3 sequences; around a third of them were counted only once. The ten largest clones take up about an eighth of the sample.

The rearrangement joined TRBV7-9 to TRBJ1-2; 9 bases in the middle match TRBD1. The receptor was derived from a human donor in good health (CMV status not recorded). Some clones in this sample may be carry-over from other donors' samples. This specimen consisted of cultured CD8+ T cells from PBMCs, obtained from culture after CMV antigen stimulation. In nucleotide form, the sequence is TGTGCCAGCAGCTTAATGGGGGACAGGGAAGCTGGCTACACCTTC. It encodes CASSLMGDREAGYTF.